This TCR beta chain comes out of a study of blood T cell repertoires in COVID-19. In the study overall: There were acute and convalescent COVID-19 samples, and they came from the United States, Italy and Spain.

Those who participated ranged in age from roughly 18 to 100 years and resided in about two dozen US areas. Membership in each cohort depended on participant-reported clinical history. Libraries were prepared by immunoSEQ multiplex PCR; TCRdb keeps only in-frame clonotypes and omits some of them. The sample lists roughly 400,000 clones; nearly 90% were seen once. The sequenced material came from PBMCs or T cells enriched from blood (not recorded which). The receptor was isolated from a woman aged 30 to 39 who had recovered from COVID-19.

The CDR3 DNA reads TGTGCCAGTAGTATTTTTCTAGGGAGCTACGAGCAGTACTTC. It codes for CASSIFLGSYEQYF. The rearrangement uses TRBV19 and TRBJ2-7, with D possibly being TRBD2 (5 bases). Trimming pared 3 bases from V and 3 bases from J, leaving 12 bases between. Germline CDR1 reads LNHDA; CDR2 reads SQIVND (reference sequence). This CDR3 is 14 amino acids long.